Following are 22 T cell receptor beta chains from one sample sequenced in a study of blood T cells in healthy people across ages. Alongside a J-beta primer mix, a sample-barcoded 5' primer served in a second PCR lasting roughly 7 to 11 cycles. TCRdb processed the 5' RACE reads anew with MiXCR; each CDR3 protein has one entry. The sample holds 780,000 or so distinct CDR3 sequences, roughly 50% seen once. The specimen sequenced was blood. The receptors were sampled from an older man in good health.

The V and J genes are TRBV28 and TRBJ2-5, with 9 bases matching TRBD2. This CDR3 contains 15 residues. The V gene end was trimmed by 5 bases and the J gene end by 3 bases; junction bases not matched to a gene: 7. From germline, CDR1 is MDHEN and CDR2 SYDVKM. CDR3 loop: CASSQSLAGKETQYF. CDR3 sequence (DNA): TGTGCCAGCAGTCAATCCCTAGCGGGAAAAGAGACCCAGTACTTC.

This clonotype was seen more than once but under ten times. The chain is built from TRBV18 and TRBJ2-7; D is perhaps TRBD2 (6 bases). The germline V gene has CDR1 KGHSH and CDR2 LQKENI. This CDR3 has 16 residues. Trimming took 0 bases from V and 0 from J, leaving 12 bases between them. CDR3 amino acids: CASSPPGRQASYEQYF. The CDR3 DNA follows: TGTGCCAGCTCACCACCTGGGAGGCAGGCCTCCTACGAGCAGTACTTC. Drawing the rest from reference TRBV18 and TRBJ2-7, the complete variable domain is NAGVMQNPRHLVRRRGQEARLRCSPMKGHSHVYWYRQLPEEGLKFMVYLQKENIIDESGMPKERFSAEFPKEGPSILRIQQVVRGDSAAYFCASSPPGRQASYEQYFGPGTRLTVT.

This clonotype turned up a few times. This rearrangement joins TRBV6-5 to TRBJ2-6, with 8 bases fitting TRBD1. Germline V lookup: CDR1 MNHEY, CDR2 SVGAGI. Trimming took 1 base from V and 4 from J; bases not matched to a gene: 9. This CDR3 contains 18 residues. CDR3 nucleotide sequence: TGTGCCAGCAGTTACTATATTGGACAGGGTGCGGGGGCCAACGTCCTGACTTTC. Protein: CASSYYIGQGAGANVLTF.

The V call is TRBV28, the J call TRBJ1-2; the D gene is possibly TRBD1 (6 bases). CDR3 length equals 12 residues. Germline assignment: CDR1 MDHEN and CDR2 SYDVKM. V was shortened by 6 bases and J by 4 bases, with 9 bases between the two germline ends. The CDR3 here is CASRGRGYGYTF. CDR3 in DNA: TGTGCCAGCAGGGGCAGGGGCTATGGCTACACCTTC.

This clonotype has a handful of counts. V and J are TRBV6-5 and TRBJ2-4, with 7 bases lining up with TRBD1. CDR3 length equals 12 residues. Germline CDR1 is MNHEY and CDR2 is SVGAGI. The ends lost 7 bases at V and 5 bases at J; junction bases unmatched: 2. CDR3 bases: TGTGCCAGCATAGGACAGGAAAACATTCAGTACTTC. Its translation is CASIGQENIQYF.

This clonotype was counted a few times. The chain uses TRBV3-1 and TRBJ2-7; 7 bases fit TRBD2. The CDR3 loop spans 14 amino acids. Trimming cost V 2 bases and J 10 bases; bases outside gene matches: 11. CDR1 LGHDT and CDR2 YNNKEL come from the germline V gene (reference sequence). The CDR3 here is CASSQPGGPESQYF. The CDR3 bases are TGTGCCAGCAGCCAACCGGGAGGCCCTGAGAGCCAGTACTTC.

The sample holds a few counts of this clonotype. The gene calls are TRBV7-9 and TRBJ2-3; D possibly uses TRBD1 or TRBD2 (5 bases each). Germline-derived CDR1 and CDR2 are SEHNR and FQNEAQ (reference sequence). This CDR3 contains 16 residues. Trimming left V 5 bases short and J 0 bases short, with 15 bases between. The CDR3 spells CASSPGAFLSTDTQYF. CDR3 DNA sequence: TGTGCCAGCAGCCCCGGGGCCTTTCTAAGCACAGATACGCAGTATTTT. The entire variable domain, with the rest obtained from reference TRBV7-9 and TRBJ2-3, is as follows: DTGVSQNPRHKITKRGQNVTFRCDPISEHNRLYWYRQTLGQGPEFLTYFQNEAQLEKSRLLSDRFSAERPKGSFSTLEIQRTEQGDSAMYLCASSPGAFLSTDTQYFGPGTRLTVL.

The chain recombines TRBV2 with TRBJ1-1; D unresolved. The CDR3 contains 11 residues. Trimming took off 11 bases at V and 5 bases at J, with 12 bases between the two ends. The V gene's germline CDR1 is SNHLY and CDR2 FYNNEI. The CDR3: CAAGEGTEAFF. DNA of the CDR3: TGTGCCGCCGGCGAGGGTACTGAAGCTTTCTTT.

The chain recombines TRBV27 with TRBJ2-5, with D tentatively TRBD1 (5 bases). This CDR3 region has 12 residues. Germline CDR1 MNHEY, CDR2 SMNVEV (reference sequence). The V and J ends lost 7 bases and 11 bases respectively, with 17 bases between them. The CDR3 DNA is TGTGCCAGCAAACCTGTAGGGGCTGAGCAGTACTTC. The encoded protein is CASKPVGAEQYF.

This sequence joins TRBV25-1 and TRBJ2-5; no reliable D call. The DNA matches TRBJ2-7 better at its end, which makes the J call doubtful. Germline values: CDR1 MGHDK, CDR2 SYGVNS. The CDR3 is made up of 13 amino acids. CDR3 in DNA: TGTGCCAGCAGTGCCGGTCTCAACTACGAGCAGTACTTC. This translates into CASSAGLNYEQYF.

This sequence joins TRBV5-1 and TRBJ2-7, with 7 bases lining up with TRBD1. V shed 0 bases, J shed 0 bases, and the junction held 3 bases outside the gene matches. The CDR3 spans 15 residues. From germline, CDR1 is SGHRS and CDR2 YFSETQ. The CDR3, as DNA: TGCGCCAGCAGCTTGGAGGGACAGAGCTCCTACGAGCAGTACTTC. As protein: CASSLEGQSSYEQYF. Full variable domain (missing parts from reference TRBV5-1 and TRBJ2-7): KAGVTQTPRYLIKTRGQQVTLSCSPISGHRSVSWYQQTPGQGLQFLFEYFSETQRNKGNFPGRFSGRQFSNSRSEMNVSTLELGDSALYLCASSLEGQSSYEQYFGPGTRLTVT.

This rearrangement joins TRBV5-1 to TRBJ1-2; 9 bases fit TRBD1. Looked up from germline, CDR1 is SGHRS and CDR2 is YFSETQ. V was clipped by 7 bases and J by 0 bases; unmatched bases: 13. The CDR3 loop spans 17 amino acids. The CDR3 sequence: CASAPGGQGTANYGYTF. CDR3 nucleotides: TGCGCCAGCGCTCCGGGGGGACAGGGTACGGCTAACTATGGCTACACCTTC.

The V gene is TRBV6-6, the J gene TRBJ2-3; D might be TRBD2 (6 bases). CDR1 is MNHNY and CDR2 is SVGAGI in the germline V gene (reference sequence). The CDR3 has 13 residues. Deletions cut 5 bases from V and 14 bases from J, with 20 bases between. CDR3 sequence reads: CASSGVGGRYAYF. The CDR3, as DNA: TGTGCCAGCAGTGGGGTGGGGGGACGATACGCGTATTTT.

Written as DNA, the CDR3 is TGTGCCAGCAGCGTAGGCCCCTCCGGATGGGGGGGACTAGCGGGTAGTCGTGGCGACGAGCAGTACTTC. Amino acid sequence: CASSVGPSGWGGLAGSRGDEQYF. This chain connects TRBV9 to TRBJ2-4, with 12 bases fitting TRBD2. TRBJ2-7 matches the DNA end more closely, so the J call is doubtful. Germline values: CDR1 SGDLS, CDR2 YYNGEE. This CDR3 comprises 23 residues.

The chain joins TRBV29-1 to TRBJ2-3, with D perhaps matching TRBD2 (6 bases). The CDR3 covers 13 residues. Germline lookup yields CDR1 SQVTM and CDR2 ANQGSEA. V lost 6 bases, J lost 2 bases, and 12 bases lay in between. The CDR3 nucleotides read TGCAGCGTGCTGGCGGGACTCACAGATACGCAGTATTTT. Translating gives CSVLAGLTDTQYF.

The chain employs TRBV20-1 and TRBJ2-1; TRBD1 is a possible D gene (5 bases). The CDR3 loop spans 14 amino acids. CDR1 and CDR2 from the germline V gene are DFQATT and SNEGSKA (reference sequence). Trimming stripped 4 bases from V and 5 bases from J, with 15 bases between. CDR3 residues: CSAIAVGLHNEQFF. CDR3 bases: TGCAGTGCTATCGCGGTGGGGCTCCACAATGAGCAGTTCTTC.

The V and J genes are TRBV27 and TRBJ1-6, with D hard to call. With 3 bases removed from V and 10 bases from J, the gap between germline ends came to 13 bases. Germline values: CDR1 MNHEY, CDR2 SMNVEV (reference sequence). The CDR3 covers 14 residues. CDR3 sequence reads: CASSFVAEGSPLHF. CDR3 nucleotide sequence: TGTGCCAGCAGTTTTGTGGCAGAAGGATCACCCCTCCACTTT.

This clonotype occurred a few times. The gene calls are TRBV6-1 and TRBJ1-2; D is ambiguous. Trimming pared 3 bases from V and 4 bases from J, leaving 12 bases between. CDR3 length: 14 residues. CDR1 and CDR2 (germline): MNHNS, SASEGT. CDR3: CASSETWGSYGYTF. The DNA for the CDR3 is TGTGCCAGCAGTGAGACATGGGGAAGCTATGGCTACACCTTC.

The sample holds one count of this clonotype. The gene calls are TRBV9 and TRBJ2-3; the D is unclear. The CDR3 runs to 15 residues. Germline loops: CDR1 SGDLS, CDR2 YYNGEE. Trimming removed 4 bases at V and 2 bases at J, with 14 bases between. In DNA form, the CDR3 reads TGTGCCAGCAGCTCAGACCGGCTGTACACAGATACGCAGTATTTT. Amino acids: CASSSDRLYTDTQYF. Drawing the rest from reference TRBV9 and TRBJ2-3, the complete variable domain is DSGVTQTPKHLITATGQRVTLRCSPRSGDLSVYWYQQSLDQGLQFLIQYYNGEERAKGNILERFSAQQFPDLHSELNLSSLELGDSALYFCASSSDRLYTDTQYFGPGTRLTVL.

This clonotype was found a few times. The gene calls are TRBV29-1 and TRBJ2-6; D is possibly TRBD2 (5 bases). Deletions cut 0 bases from V and 3 bases from J, with 18 bases between. The CDR3 is made up of 18 amino acids. Germline V gene data show CDR1 as SQVTM and CDR2 as ANQGSEA. The CDR3 loop reads CSVEDDGGKMRGANVLTF. CDR3 nucleotides: TGCAGCGTTGAAGATGACGGAGGAAAAATGCGTGGGGCCAACGTCCTGACTTTC.

The chain employs TRBV9 and TRBJ2-1; 13 bases are shared with TRBD2. Unmatched junction bases numbered 8, after V lost 4 bases and J lost 7 bases. CDR1 is SGDLS, CDR2 YYNGEE, per germline. The CDR3 spans 16 residues. This chain's CDR3 is CASSPRLAGGGNEQFF. The CDR3 DNA reads as TGTGCCAGCAGCCCCAGACTAGCGGGAGGTGGGAATGAGCAGTTCTTC. The full variable domain, its missing parts supplied by reference TRBV9 and TRBJ2-1, is DSGVTQTPKHLITATGQRVTLRCSPRSGDLSVYWYQQSLDQGLQFLIQYYNGEERAKGNILERFSAQQFPDLHSELNLSSLELGDSALYFCASSPRLAGGGNEQFFGPGTRLTVL.

The chain employs TRBV5-1 and TRBJ2-5, with D uncertain. The V gene lost 3 bases and the J gene lost 7 bases, with 19 bases spanning the gap. The length of the CDR3 is 15 residues. Germline CDR1 SGHRS, CDR2 YFSETQ. The CDR3 region has the DNA TGCGCCAGCAGCTACGCCGAGAAGAGCTTGGGGACCCAGTACTTC. Translation: CASSYAEKSLGTQYF.